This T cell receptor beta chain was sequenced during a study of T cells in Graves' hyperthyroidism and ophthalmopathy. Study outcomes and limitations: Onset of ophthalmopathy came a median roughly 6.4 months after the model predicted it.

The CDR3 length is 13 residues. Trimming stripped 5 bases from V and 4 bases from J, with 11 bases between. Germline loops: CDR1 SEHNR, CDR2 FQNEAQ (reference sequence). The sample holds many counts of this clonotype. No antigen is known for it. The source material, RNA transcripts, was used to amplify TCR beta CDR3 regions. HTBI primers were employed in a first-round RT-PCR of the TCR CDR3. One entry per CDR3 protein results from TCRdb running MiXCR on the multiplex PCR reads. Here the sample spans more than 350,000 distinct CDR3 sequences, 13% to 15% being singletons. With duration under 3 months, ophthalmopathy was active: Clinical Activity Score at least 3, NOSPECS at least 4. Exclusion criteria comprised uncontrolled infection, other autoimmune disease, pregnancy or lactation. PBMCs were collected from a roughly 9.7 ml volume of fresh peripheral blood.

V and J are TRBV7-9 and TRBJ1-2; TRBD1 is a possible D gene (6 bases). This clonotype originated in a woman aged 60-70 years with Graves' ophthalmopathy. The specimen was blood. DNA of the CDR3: TGTGCCAGCAGCAAGGGACAAGTCTATGGCTACACCTTC. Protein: CASSKGQVYGYTF.